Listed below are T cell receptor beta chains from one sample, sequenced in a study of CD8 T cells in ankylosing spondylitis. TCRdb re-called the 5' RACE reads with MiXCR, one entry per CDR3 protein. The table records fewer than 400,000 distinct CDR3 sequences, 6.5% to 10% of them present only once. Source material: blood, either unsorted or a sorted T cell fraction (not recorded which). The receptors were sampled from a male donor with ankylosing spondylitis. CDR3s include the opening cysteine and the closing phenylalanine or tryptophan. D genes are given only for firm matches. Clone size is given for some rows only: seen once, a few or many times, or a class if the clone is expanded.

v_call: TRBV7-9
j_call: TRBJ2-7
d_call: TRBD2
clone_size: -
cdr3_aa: CASSAYDLAGRYEQYF
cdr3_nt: TGTGCCAGCAGCGCATATGATCTAGCGGGGAGGTACGAGCAGTACTTC

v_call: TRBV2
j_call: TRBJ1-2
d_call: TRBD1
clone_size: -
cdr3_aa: CASKMRQGLDGYTF
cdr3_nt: TGTGCCAGCAAGATGAGACAGGGGCTCGATGGCTACACCTTC

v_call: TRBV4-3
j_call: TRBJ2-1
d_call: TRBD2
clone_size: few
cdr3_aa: CASSHGGLAGGNYNEQFF
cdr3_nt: TGCGCCAGCAGCCACGGCGGACTAGCGGGCGGGAACTACAATGAGCAGTTCTTC

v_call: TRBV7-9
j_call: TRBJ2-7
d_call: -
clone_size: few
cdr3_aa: CASSSIGSYEQYF
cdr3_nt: TGTGCCAGCAGCTCGATTGGAAGCTACGAGCAGTACTTC

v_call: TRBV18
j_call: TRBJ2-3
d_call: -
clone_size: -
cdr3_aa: CASSPTLVPDTQYF
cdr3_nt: TGTGCCAGCTCACCTACCCTAGTCCCAGATACGCAGTATTTT

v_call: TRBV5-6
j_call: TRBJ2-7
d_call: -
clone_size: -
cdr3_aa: CASSRGFVSYEQYF
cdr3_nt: TGTGCCAGCAGCCGAGGGTTCGTCTCCTACGAGCAGTACTTC

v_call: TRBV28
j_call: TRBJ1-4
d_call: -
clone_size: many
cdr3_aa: CASSLGGAEKLFF
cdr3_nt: TGTGCCAGCAGTTTAGGGGGAGCTGAAAAACTGTTTTTT

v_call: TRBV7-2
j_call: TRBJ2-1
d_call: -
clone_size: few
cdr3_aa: CASRVRISYNEQFF
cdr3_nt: TGTGCCAGCAGAGTTCGGATCTCCTACAATGAGCAGTTCTTC

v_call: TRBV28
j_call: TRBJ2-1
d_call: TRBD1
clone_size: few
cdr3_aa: CASIRDRGLNEQFF
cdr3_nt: TGTGCCAGTATTCGGGACAGGGGGCTCAATGAGCAGTTCTTC

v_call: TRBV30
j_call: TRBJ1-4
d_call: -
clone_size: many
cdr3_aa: CAWNSGRGEKLFF
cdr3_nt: TGTGCCTGGAATTCAGGGAGAGGTGAAAAACTGTTTTTT

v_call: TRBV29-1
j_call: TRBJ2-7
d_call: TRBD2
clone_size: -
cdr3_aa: CSVTGTSGVSYEQYF
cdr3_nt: TGCAGCGTTACAGGGACTAGCGGGGTCTCCTACGAGCAGTACTTC

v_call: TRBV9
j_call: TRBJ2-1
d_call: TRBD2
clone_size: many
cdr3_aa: CASSVGGRVYNEQFF
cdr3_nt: TGTGCCAGCAGCGTAGGCGGGAGGGTTTACAATGAGCAGTTCTTC

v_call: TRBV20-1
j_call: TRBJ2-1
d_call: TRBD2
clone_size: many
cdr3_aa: CSARRLAGASYNEQFF
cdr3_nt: TGCAGTGCCAGGAGACTAGCGGGAGCCTCCTACAATGAGCAGTTCTTC

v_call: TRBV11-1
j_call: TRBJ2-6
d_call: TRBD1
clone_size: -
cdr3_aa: CASSLGRTGGASGANVLTF
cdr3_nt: TGTGCCAGCAGCTTGGGACGGACAGGGGGCGCCTCAGGGGCCAACGTCCTGACTTTC

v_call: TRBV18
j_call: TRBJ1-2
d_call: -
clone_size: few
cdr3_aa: CASSPDRAYGYTF
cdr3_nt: TGTGCCAGCTCACCCGACCGAGCCTATGGCTACACCTTC

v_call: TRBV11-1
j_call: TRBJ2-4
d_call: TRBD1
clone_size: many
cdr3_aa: CASSRTGVAELAKNIQYF
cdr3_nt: TGTGCCAGCAGCCGGACAGGGGTCGCCGAGCTAGCCAAAAACATTCAGTACTTC

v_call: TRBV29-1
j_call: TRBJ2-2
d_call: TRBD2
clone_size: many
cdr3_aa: CSVGAGGNTGELFF
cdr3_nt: TGCAGCGTCGGCGCGGGAGGGAACACCGGGGAGCTGTTTTTT

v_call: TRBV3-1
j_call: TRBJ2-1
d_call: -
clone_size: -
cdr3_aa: CASSQELARRVHEQFF
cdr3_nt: TGTGCCAGCAGCCAAGAACTCGCGAGGCGGGTACATGAGCAGTTCTTC

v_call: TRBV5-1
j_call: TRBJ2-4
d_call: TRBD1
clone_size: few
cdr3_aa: CASSSMTGKDIQYF
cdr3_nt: TGCGCCAGCAGCTCCATGACAGGGAAAGACATTCAGTACTTC

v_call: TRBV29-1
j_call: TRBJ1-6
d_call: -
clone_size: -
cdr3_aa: CSVGSGGSPLHF
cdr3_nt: TGCAGCGTTGGATCTGGGGGTTCACCCCTCCACTTT

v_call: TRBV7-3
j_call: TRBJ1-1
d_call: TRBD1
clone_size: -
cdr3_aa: CASSLMGTGNTEAFF
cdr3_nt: TGTGCCAGCAGCTTAATGGGGACAGGGAACACTGAAGCTTTCTTT

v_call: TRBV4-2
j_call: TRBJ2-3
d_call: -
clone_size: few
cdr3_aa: CASRSLWGTDTQYF
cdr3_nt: TGTGCCAGCAGATCACTTTGGGGTACAGATACGCAGTATTTT

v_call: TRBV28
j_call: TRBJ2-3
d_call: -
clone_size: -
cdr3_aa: CASSRGQGSGRAGDTQYF
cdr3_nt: TGTGCCAGCAGTCGGGGACAGGGGAGCGGGAGGGCTGGCGATACGCAGTATTTT

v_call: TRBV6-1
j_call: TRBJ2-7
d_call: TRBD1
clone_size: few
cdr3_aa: CASRAGQGHEQYF
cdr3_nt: TGTGCCAGCAGGGCGGGACAGGGACACGAGCAGTACTTC

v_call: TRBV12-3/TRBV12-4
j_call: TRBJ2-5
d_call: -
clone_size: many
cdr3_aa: CASSFSRGLSEYQETQYF
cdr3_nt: TGTGCCAGCAGTTTCAGCAGGGGACTATCTGAGTACCAAGAGACCCAGTACTTC

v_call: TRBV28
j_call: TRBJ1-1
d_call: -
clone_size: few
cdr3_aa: CASSQPHVRAEAFF
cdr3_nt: TGTGCCAGCAGCCAACCTCACGTTAGGGCTGAAGCTTTCTTT

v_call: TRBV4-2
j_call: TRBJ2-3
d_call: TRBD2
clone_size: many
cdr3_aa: CASSQEAGLAADTDTQYF
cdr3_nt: TGTGCCAGCAGCCAAGAGGCGGGGCTAGCGGCAGACACAGATACGCAGTATTTT

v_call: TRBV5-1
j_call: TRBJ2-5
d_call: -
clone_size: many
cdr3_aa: CASSYGTVGETQYF
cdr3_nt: TGCGCCAGCAGCTACGGGACGGTGGGGGAGACCCAGTACTTC

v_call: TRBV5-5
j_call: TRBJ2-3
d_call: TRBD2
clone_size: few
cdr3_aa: CASSSSGPSTDTQYF
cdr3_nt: TGTGCCAGCAGCTCTAGCGGTCCTAGCACAGATACGCAGTATTTT

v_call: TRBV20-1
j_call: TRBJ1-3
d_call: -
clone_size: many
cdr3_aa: CSARNSVVSGNTIYF
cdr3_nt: TGCAGTGCTAGAAACTCAGTGGTATCTGGAAACACCATATATTTT

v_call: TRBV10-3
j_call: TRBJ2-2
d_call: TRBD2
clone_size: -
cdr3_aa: CAIRLAGGPGELFF
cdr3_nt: TGTGCCATCAGACTAGCGGGAGGTCCCGGGGAGCTGTTTTTT

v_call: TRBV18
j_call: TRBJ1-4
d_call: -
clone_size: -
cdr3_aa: CASSRSTNEKLFF
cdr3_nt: TGTGCCAGCTCACGCTCAACTAATGAAAAACTGTTTTTT

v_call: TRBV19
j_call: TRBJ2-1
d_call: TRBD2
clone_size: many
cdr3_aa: CASSVSGNSYNEQFF
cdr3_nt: TGTGCCAGTAGTGTGAGCGGGAACTCCTACAATGAGCAGTTCTTC

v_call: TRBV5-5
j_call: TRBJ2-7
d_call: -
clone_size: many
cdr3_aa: CASSTTGTNSYEQYF
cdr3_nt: TGTGCCAGCAGCACAACCGGGACGAACTCCTACGAGCAGTACTTC

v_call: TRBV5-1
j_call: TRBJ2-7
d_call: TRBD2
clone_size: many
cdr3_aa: CASSLGTSGSSYEQYF
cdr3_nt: TGCGCCAGCAGCTTGGGGACTAGCGGGAGTTCCTACGAGCAGTACTTC

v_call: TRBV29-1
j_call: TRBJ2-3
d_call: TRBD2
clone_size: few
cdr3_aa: CSVEVGGPRDTQYF
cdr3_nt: TGCAGCGTTGAGGTGGGAGGGCCTCGCGATACGCAGTATTTT

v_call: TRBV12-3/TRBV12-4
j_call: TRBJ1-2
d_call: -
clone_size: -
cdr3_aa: CASSLELGYGYTF
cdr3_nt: TGTGCCAGCAGTTTAGAATTGGGTTATGGCTACACCTTC

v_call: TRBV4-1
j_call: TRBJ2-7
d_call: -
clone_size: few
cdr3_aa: CASSQVFGGYSYEQYF
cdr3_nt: TGCGCCAGCAGCCAAGTCTTTGGCGGATACTCCTACGAGCAGTACTTC

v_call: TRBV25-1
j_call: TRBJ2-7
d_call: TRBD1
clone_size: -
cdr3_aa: CASSQGARDEQYF
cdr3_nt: TGTGCCAGCAGTCAGGGGGCTAGGGACGAGCAGTACTTC

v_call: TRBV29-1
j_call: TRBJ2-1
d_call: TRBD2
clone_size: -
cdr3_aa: CSVVWAGAASYNEQLF
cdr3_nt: TGCAGCGTTGTGTGGGCGGGAGCGGCCAGTTACAATGAGCAGCTCTTC

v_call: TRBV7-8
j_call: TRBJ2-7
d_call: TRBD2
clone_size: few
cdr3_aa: CASSSRQLGRSGRAPHEQYF
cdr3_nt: TGTGCCAGCAGCTCGAGGCAGCTAGGGAGAAGCGGGAGGGCACCCCACGAGCAGTACTTC

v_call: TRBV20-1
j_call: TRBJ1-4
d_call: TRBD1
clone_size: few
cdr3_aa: CSAPRDRGNVREKLFF
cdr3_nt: TGCAGTGCTCCCCGGGACAGGGGAAATGTAAGGGAAAAACTGTTTTTT

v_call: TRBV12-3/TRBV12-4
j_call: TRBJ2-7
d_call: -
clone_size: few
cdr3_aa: CASSAGTGAGEQYF
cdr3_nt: TGTGCCAGCAGTGCCGGGACGGGGGCAGGAGAGCAGTACTTC

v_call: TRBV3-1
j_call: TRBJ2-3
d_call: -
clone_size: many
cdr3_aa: CASALGAAQYF
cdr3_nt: TGTGCCAGCGCCCTGGGGGCCGCGCAGTATTTT

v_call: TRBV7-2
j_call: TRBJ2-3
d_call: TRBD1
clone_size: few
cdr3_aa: CASSSRGPGTDTQYF
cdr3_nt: TGTGCCAGCAGCTCCAGGGGGCCCGGCACAGATACGCAGTATTTT

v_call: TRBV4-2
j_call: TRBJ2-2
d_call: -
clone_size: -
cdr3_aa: CASSQVVGGGTGELFF
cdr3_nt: TGTGCCAGCAGCCAGGTTGTGGGGGGCGGTACCGGGGAGCTGTTTTTT